In this sample, the clone carrying this T cell receptor (beta chain) turned up many times. What it binds is unknown. This specimen belongs to a study of T cells after yellow fever vaccination. Notes on the study in general: A small proportion of clonotypes was detected in both the CD4 and CD8 compartments. The study re-detected most primary-vaccination clones after the booster (roughly 96% CD4, 88% CD8).

Trimming took 5 bases from V and 8 from J, leaving 13 bases between them. This CDR3 comprises 13 residues. CDR1 and CDR2 from the germline V gene are SEHNR and FQNEAQ (reference sequence). TCRdb re-analysed the 5' RACE reads in MiXCR, keeping a single row per CDR3 protein. The sample contains 25,000 to 30,000 distinct CDR3 sequences, around 4.6% of which appear only once. This chain links TRBV7-9 with TRBJ2-1; perhaps TRBD2 as D (6 bases). Source: CD8+ T cells sorted from PBMCs, taken 10 days after the yellow fever booster vaccination. The TCR originated in a man aged 25 to 45 who received the YFV17D yellow fever vaccine. DNA for the CDR3: TGTGCCAGCAGCCGACCGGGGGTGGATGAGCAGTTCTTC. This codes for CASSRPGVDEQFF.